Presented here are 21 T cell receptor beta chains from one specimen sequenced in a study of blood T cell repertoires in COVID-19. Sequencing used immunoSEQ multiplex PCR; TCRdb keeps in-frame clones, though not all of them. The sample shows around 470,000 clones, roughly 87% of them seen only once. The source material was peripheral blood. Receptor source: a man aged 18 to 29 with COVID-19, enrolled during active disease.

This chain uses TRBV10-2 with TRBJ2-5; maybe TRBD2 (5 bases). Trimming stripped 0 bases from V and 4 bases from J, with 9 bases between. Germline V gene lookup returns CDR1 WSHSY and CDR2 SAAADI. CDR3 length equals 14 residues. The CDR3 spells CASSESPGIETQYF. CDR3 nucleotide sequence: TGCGCCAGCAGTGAGTCTCCGGGAATAGAGACCCAGTACTTC.

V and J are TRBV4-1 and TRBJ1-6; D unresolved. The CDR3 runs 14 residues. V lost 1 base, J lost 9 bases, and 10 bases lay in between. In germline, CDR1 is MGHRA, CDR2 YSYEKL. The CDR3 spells CASSQGHSSSPLHF. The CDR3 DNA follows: TGCGCCAGCAGCCAAGGCCATTCTAGTTCACCCCTCCACTTT.

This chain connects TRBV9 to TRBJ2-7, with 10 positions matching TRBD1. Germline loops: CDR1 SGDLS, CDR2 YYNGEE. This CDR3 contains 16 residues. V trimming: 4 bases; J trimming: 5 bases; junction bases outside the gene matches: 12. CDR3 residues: CASSPNPGQGLHEQYF. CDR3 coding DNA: TGTGCCAGCAGCCCAAATCCGGGACAGGGGCTCCACGAGCAGTACTTC.

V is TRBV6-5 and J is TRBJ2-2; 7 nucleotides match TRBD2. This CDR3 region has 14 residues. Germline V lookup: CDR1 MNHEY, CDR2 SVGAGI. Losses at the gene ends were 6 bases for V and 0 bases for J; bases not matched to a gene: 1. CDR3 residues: CASRRGANTGELFF. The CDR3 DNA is TGTGCCAGCAGACGGGGGGCGAACACCGGGGAGCTGTTTTTT.

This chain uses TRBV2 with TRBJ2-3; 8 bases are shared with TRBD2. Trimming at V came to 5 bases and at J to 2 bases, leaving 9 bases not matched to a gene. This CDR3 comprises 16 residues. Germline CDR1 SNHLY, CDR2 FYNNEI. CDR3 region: CASSLDGGALTDTQYF. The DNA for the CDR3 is TGTGCCAGCAGTCTGGACGGGGGGGCTCTCACAGATACGCAGTATTTT.

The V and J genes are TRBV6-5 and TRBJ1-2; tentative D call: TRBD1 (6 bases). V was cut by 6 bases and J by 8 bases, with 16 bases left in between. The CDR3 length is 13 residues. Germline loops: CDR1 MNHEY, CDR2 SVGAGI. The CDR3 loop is CASRDDRPRGYTF. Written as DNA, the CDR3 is TGTGCCAGCAGAGACGACAGGCCGAGGGGCTACACCTTC.

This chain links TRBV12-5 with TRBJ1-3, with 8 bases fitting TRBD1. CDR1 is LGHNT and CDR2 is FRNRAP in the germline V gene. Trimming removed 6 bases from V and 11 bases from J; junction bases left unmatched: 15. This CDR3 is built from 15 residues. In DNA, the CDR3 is TGTGCTAGTGGGGGAACGGACAGGGCCGATGGAGCCATATATTTT. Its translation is CASGGTDRADGAIYF.

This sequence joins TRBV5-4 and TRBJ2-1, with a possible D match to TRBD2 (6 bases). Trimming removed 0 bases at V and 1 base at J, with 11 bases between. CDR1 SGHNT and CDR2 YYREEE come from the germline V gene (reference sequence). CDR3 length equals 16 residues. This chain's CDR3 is CASSLGFRGSYNEQFF. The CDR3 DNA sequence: TGTGCCAGCAGCTTGGGTTTTCGGGGGTCCTACAATGAGCAGTTCTTC.

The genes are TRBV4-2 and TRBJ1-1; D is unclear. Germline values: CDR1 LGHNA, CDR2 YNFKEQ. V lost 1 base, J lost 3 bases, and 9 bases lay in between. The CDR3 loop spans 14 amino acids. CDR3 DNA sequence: TGTGCCAGCAGCCAAGTGGGCAGTGACACTGAAGCTTTCTTT. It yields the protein CASSQVGSDTEAFF.

The CDR3 coding sequence is TGCGCCAGCAGCGTCACACAGGTGACCGGGGAGCTGTTTTTT. The encoded protein is CASSVTQVTGELFF. The V call is TRBV5-1, the J call TRBJ2-2; tentative D call: TRBD1 (5 bases). The CDR3 has 14 residues. Trimming pared 4 bases from V and 5 bases from J, leaving 12 bases between. Germline V lookup: CDR1 SGHRS, CDR2 YFSETQ.

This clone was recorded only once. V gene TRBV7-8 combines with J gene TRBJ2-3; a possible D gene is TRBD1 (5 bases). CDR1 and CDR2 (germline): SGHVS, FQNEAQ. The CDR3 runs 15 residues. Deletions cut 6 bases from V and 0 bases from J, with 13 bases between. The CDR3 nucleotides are TGTGCCAGCAGATCTCAGGGTTTTAGCACAGATACGCAGTATTTT. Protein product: CASRSQGFSTDTQYF.

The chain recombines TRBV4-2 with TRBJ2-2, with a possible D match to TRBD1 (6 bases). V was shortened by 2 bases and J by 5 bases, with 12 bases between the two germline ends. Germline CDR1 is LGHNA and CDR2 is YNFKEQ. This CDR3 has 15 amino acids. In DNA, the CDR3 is TGTGCCAGCAGCCAACGGCAGGGGTTGACCGGGGAGCTGTTTTTT. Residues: CASSQRQGLTGELFF.

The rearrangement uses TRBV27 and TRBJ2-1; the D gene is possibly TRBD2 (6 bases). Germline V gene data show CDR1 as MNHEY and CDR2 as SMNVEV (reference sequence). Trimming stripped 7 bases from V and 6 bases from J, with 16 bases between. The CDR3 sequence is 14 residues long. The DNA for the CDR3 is TGTGCCAGCACCGGGAGTTGGGGCTCCAATGAGCAGTTCTTC. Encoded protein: CASTGSWGSNEQFF.

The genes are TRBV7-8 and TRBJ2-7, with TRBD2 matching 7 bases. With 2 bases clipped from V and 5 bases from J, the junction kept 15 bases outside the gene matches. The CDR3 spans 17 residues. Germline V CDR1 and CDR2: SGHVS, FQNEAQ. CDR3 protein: CASSLKTRGTAANEQYF. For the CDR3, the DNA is TGTGCCAGCAGCTTAAAAACGCGGGGGACCGCGGCTAACGAGCAGTACTTC.

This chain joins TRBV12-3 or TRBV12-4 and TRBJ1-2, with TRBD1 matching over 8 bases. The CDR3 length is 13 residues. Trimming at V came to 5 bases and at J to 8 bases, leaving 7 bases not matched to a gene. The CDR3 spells CASSKDRARGYTF. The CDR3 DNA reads TGTGCCAGCAGTAAGGACAGGGCAAGAGGCTACACCTTC.

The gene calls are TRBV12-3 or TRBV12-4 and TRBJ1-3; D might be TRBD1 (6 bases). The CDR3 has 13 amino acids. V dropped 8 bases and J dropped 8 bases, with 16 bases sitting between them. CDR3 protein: CASLSGAADTIYF. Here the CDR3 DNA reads TGTGCCAGCTTATCAGGGGCGGCGGACACCATATATTTT.

CDR3 bases: TGCGCCAGCAGCCCCTGGGACTCTTATGAGCAGTTCTTC. Protein: CASSPWDSYEQFF. The chain recombines TRBV4-1 with TRBJ2-1, with D possibly matching TRBD2 (6 bases). Looked up from germline, CDR1 is MGHRA and CDR2 is YSYEKL. The ends were cut back, 4 bases at V and 8 bases at J, with 12 bases in the middle. The CDR3 has 13 residues.

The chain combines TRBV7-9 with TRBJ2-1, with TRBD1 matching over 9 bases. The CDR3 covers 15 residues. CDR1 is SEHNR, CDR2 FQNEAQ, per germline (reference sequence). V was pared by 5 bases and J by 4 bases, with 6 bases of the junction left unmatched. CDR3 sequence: CASSTGTGWYNEQFF. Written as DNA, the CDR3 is TGTGCCAGCAGCACCGGGACAGGGTGGTACAATGAGCAGTTCTTC.

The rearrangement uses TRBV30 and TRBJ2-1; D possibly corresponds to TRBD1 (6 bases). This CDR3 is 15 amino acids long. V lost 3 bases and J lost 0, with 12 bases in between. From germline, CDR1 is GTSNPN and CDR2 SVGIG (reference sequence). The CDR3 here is CAWRARTVSYNEQFF. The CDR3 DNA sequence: TGTGCCTGGAGGGCTAGGACAGTCTCCTACAATGAGCAGTTCTTC.

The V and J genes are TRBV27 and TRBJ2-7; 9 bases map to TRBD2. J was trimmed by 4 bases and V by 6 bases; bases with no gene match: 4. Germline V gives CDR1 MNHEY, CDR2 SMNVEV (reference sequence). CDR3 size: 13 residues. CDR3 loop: CASSPGLAYEQYF. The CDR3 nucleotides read TGTGCCAGCAGCCCCGGACTAGCGTACGAGCAGTACTTC.

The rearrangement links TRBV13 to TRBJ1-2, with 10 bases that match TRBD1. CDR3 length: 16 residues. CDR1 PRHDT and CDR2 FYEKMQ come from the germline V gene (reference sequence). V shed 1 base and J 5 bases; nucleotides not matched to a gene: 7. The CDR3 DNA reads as TGTGCCAGCAGCTTAGTTGCGGGACAGGGGTGGTATGGCTACACCTTC. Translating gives CASSLVAGQGWYGYTF.